This TCR beta chain appears in the sequencing data of a study of CD8 T cells in ankylosing spondylitis. Study-wide points: Seemingly characteristic of ankylosing spondylitis blood was a TCR beta motif consisting of several highly homologous variants. The clones that were linked to disease were reported to be significantly enriched in matched synovial fluid samples from ankylosing spondylitis patients. Several of the motif variants were reported before in synovial fluid and blood from reactive arthritis. Clones linked to disease, bearing a CD8+ phenotype, were relatively rare in peripheral blood.

About this clonotype itself: Its antigen is unknown.

TCRdb re-derived calls from the 5' RACE reads in MiXCR, one entry per CDR3 protein. The sample carries about 220,000 distinct CDR3 sequences, 6% to 8% recorded once. Trimming pared 5 bases from V and 8 bases from J, leaving 9 bases between. The CDR3 covers 11 residues. V is TRBV12-3 or TRBV12-4 and J is TRBJ1-1; D not resolved. Sequenced input: blood, either unsorted or a sorted T cell fraction (not recorded which). The TCR comes from a male donor with ankylosing spondylitis. This chain's CDR3 is CASSVTGEAFF. DNA for the CDR3: TGTGCCAGCAGTGTTACCGGGGAAGCTTTCTTT.